This T cell receptor (beta chain) was identified during a study of response to subunit inactivated influenza vaccine. Study-level points and caveats: Each seasonal flu vaccination may recruit only limited new T cells, authors suggested.

From the RT-PCR reads, TCRdb called clonotypes with MiXCR, one entry per CDR3 protein. The sample lists 750,000 to 850,000 distinct CDR3 sequences, around a sixth occurring once. On this clonotype itself: What it binds is not known.

The receptor was isolated from a man aged 50 or older who received an inactivated influenza vaccine. This sample comprised PBMCs from blood, obtained roughly 5 days after vaccination.

CDR3 sequence: CASSQDRGGDTQYF. Written as DNA, the CDR3 is TGTGCCAGCAGCCAAGATCGGGGGGGAGATACGCAGTATTTT. The chain recombines TRBV3-1 with TRBJ2-3, with TRBD2 matching over 8 bases. The CDR3 spans 14 residues. Trimming cost V 0 bases and J 5 bases; bases outside gene matches: 1. In germline, CDR1 is LGHDT, CDR2 YNNKEL (reference sequence).